This T cell receptor beta chain was captured in a study of blood T cell repertoires in COVID-19. Study overall: T cells, B-cell-depleted T cells, or PBMCs provided the cDNA or gDNA that served as material.

TCRdb's copy holds only in-frame clones and misses some; the assay was immunoSEQ multiplex PCR. Counted here are roughly 230,000 clones, about 90% occurring once; the ten biggest clones make up approximately 4.3%. This clonotype was obtained from a woman aged 25-40 years with acute COVID-19. Material for sequencing was PBMCs or T cells enriched from blood (not recorded which).

In nucleotides, the CDR3 is TGTGCCAGCAGCGTTGGGGTGGAGGATCAGCCCCAGCATTTT. Protein: CASSVGVEDQPQHF. This chain connects TRBV9 to TRBJ1-5; D is unclear. The V gene lost 2 bases and the J gene lost 5 bases, with 11 bases spanning the gap. The germline gives CDR1 SGDLS, CDR2 YYNGEE. The CDR3 totals 14 residues.